Listed below are T cell receptor beta chains from one sample, sequenced in a study of blood T cells in healthy people across ages. A single record per CDR3 protein comes from TCRdb applying MiXCR to the 5' RACE reads. The data contain roughly 1,500,000 distinct CDR3 sequences, 42% of them singletons. Sequencing used blood. Receptors originate from a woman aged 18-35 years in good health. The CDR3 runs from the conserved cysteine through the conserved F or W. A D gene is named only where the DNA matches it firmly. Some rows have no size entry. The others give once, few or many, or a class for an expanded clone.

abundance	v_gene	j_gene	d_gene	CDR3nt	CDR3aa
.	TRBV6-2/TRBV6-3	TRBJ1-2	TRBD1	TGTGCCAGCAGGCACGGTTCCGGGACAGGGGCCTATGGCTACACCTTC	CASRHGSGTGAYGYTF
.	TRBV4-1	TRBJ1-5	.	TGCGCCAGCAGCCAAGATTGGGGTCAGCCCCAGCATTTT	CASSQDWGQPQHF
few	TRBV6-1	TRBJ2-4	TRBD1	TGTGCCAGCACTGACAGGGTAGCCAAAAACATTCAGTACTTC	CASTDRVAKNIQYF
.	TRBV18	TRBJ2-7	TRBD1	TGTGCCAGCTCACTTTCCCCGGGACAGGGGACCTACGAGCAGTACTTC	CASSLSPGQGTYEQYF
.	TRBV9	TRBJ2-1	TRBD2	TGTGCCAGCAGCGGTAGCGGGGGTCAAAACAATGAGCAGTTCTTC	CASSGSGGQNNEQFF
.	TRBV9	TRBJ2-7	.	TGTGCCAGCAGCGGCGCGGGGCTACACGAGCAGTACTTC	CASSGAGLHEQYF
.	TRBV7-8	TRBJ2-5	TRBD2	TGTGCCAGCAGCTTGGGTACTAGCGGGAGTGTTCAAGAGACCCAGTACTTC	CASSLGTSGSVQETQYF
.	TRBV6-5	TRBJ2-1	.	TGTGCCAGCAGTTCGGACGGGGGTTTGGCCTGCAATGAGCAGTTCTTC	CASSSDGGLACNEQFF
.	TRBV5-1	TRBJ2-1	TRBD2	TGCGCCAGCAGCCCAGAAGACGTTAGCGGGGGGGCAAATGAGCAGTTCTTC	CASSPEDVSGGANEQFF
.	TRBV6-5	TRBJ1-2	TRBD1	TGTGCCAGCAGTTTTACCCGGACAGGGGAAGACACCTTC	CASSFTRTGEDTF
.	TRBV7-9	TRBJ2-7	.	TGTGCCAGCAGCTTATTCGGGTCCAGACGGCACTCCTACAATGAGCAGTACTTC	CASSLFGSRRHSYNEQYF
few	TRBV10-3	TRBJ2-3	TRBD2	TGTGCCATCCGTGGGGCTAGCGGAGAAAGCACAGATACGCAGTATTTT	CAIRGASGESTDTQYF
.	TRBV10-3	TRBJ1-1	TRBD1	TGTGTCATCAGTGCCGCGACAGGGGGATCGGATGAAGCTTTCTTT	CVISAATGGSDEAFF
once	TRBV27	TRBJ1-2	.	TGTGCCAGCAGCCTCAGGTTCTCTCAGGGGTCCTATGGCTACACCTTC	CASSLRFSQGSYGYTF
.	TRBV5-1	TRBJ2-7	.	TGCGCCAGCAGCACTGGCCGCGGGGCAGCAAGCTCCTACAATGAGCAGTACTTC	CASSTGRGAASSYNEQYF
.	TRBV30	TRBJ1-5	.	TGTGCCTGGAGTATGGGAGGCCAGCCCCAGCATTTT	CAWSMGGQPQHF
few	TRBV27	TRBJ1-2	.	TGTGCCAGCATGACGATCGGGGAGAACTATGGCTACACCTTC	CASMTIGENYGYTF
many	TRBV29-1	TRBJ2-3	.	TGCAGCGTTGCCGGGGAAAACACAGATACGCAGTATTTT	CSVAGENTDTQYF
few	TRBV6-2/TRBV6-3	TRBJ2-7	.	TGTGCCAGCAGGGGTATCGGGAACCAGTACTTC	CASRGIGNQYF
.	TRBV20-1	TRBJ2-1	.	TGCAGTGCTCGAACTAGCCCAGCAGACAATGAGCAGTTCTTC	CSARTSPADNEQFF
few	TRBV7-2	TRBJ2-1	.	TGTGCCAGCAGCCAGGGAGGACTTATTTACAATGAGCAGTTCTTC	CASSQGGLIYNEQFF
few	TRBV10-3	TRBJ1-4	.	TGTGCCATCAGGCCAGCCCTTAATGAAAAACTGTTTTTT	CAIRPALNEKLFF
few	TRBV4-2	TRBJ2-1	TRBD2	TGTGCCAGCAGCCAAGATTTGGGTGAGCTAGCGGGAGGGAGCTCCTACAATGAGCAGTTCTTC	CASSQDLGELAGGSSYNEQFF
.	TRBV12-3/TRBV12-4	TRBJ1-4	.	TGTGCCAGCGGTCCCGGGGCTGGAGAAAAACTGTTTTTT	CASGPGAGEKLFF
few	TRBV10-3	TRBJ2-1	TRBD2	TGTGCCGGCGGGGCAGGGACTAGCAATGAGCAGTTCTTC	CAGGAGTSNEQFF
few	TRBV10-3	TRBJ2-3	TRBD1	TGTGCCATCAGTGAAATGGGACAGGTTAGCACAGATACGCAGTATTTT	CAISEMGQVSTDTQYF
.	TRBV20-1	TRBJ2-7	.	TGCAGTGCTAGAGTCCGCCAATCCTACGAGCAGTACTTC	CSARVRQSYEQYF
.	TRBV25-1	TRBJ2-7	.	TGTGCCAGCAGTGTGGGACCAGGGGTAGGATACAACTACGAGCAGTACTTC	CASSVGPGVGYNYEQYF
few	TRBV9	TRBJ1-2	.	TGTGCCAGCAGCGTAGGGTCGGGACTTCCAAGTCCTAACTATGGCTACACCTTC	CASSVGSGLPSPNYGYTF
few	TRBV2	TRBJ2-2	TRBD1	TGTGCCAGCATCAGGACAGGGAGGAACACCGGGGAGCTGTTTTTT	CASIRTGRNTGELFF
few	TRBV20-1	TRBJ2-7	TRBD1	TGCAGTGCTCCCCGGACAGGGCGGTCCGAGCAGTACTTC	CSAPRTGRSEQYF
few	TRBV7-9	TRBJ2-1	TRBD2	TGTGCCAGCACTAATCGGGGGGTCGGGGCTGGTGAGCAGTTCTTC	CASTNRGVGAGEQFF
few	TRBV6-5	TRBJ2-5	.	TGTGCCAGCAGTTGGGGGCGGGTTGAAGAGACCCAGTACTTC	CASSWGRVEETQYF
few	TRBV4-1	TRBJ2-1	.	TGCGCCAGCAGCCCGAACAGAGGTCGGCAGTTCTTC	CASSPNRGRQFF
few	TRBV6-6	TRBJ1-3	.	TGTGCCAGCAGTTACATTAGGTCTGGGAACACCATATATTTT	CASSYIRSGNTIYF
.	TRBV6-6	TRBJ2-1	.	TGTGCCAGCAGTCCCGCGGACCCACGTCCAAACAATGAGCAGTTCTTC	CASSPADPRPNNEQFF
few	TRBV7-9	TRBJ1-2	TRBD1	TGTGCCAGCAGCCAGCAGGGGGGCCCGTATGGCTACACCTTC	CASSQQGGPYGYTF
.	TRBV27	TRBJ2-7	TRBD2	TGTGCCAGCTCACCTCGGGGGGGTTTATTCGAGCAGTACTTC	CASSPRGGLFEQYF
.	TRBV7-9	TRBJ2-7	.	TGTGCCAGCAGCTTACCCGGGCTACACGAGCAGTACTTC	CASSLPGLHEQYF
once	TRBV9	TRBJ2-7	TRBD2	TGTGCCAGCAGCGTAGGGGTAGCGGGATACAATGAGCAGTACTTC	CASSVGVAGYNEQYF
.	TRBV20-1	TRBJ1-2	.	TGCAGTGCTAGAGACCCGAGGGGTTTCGATGGCTACACCTTC	CSARDPRGFDGYTF
few	TRBV11-2	TRBJ2-3	.	TGTGCCAGCAGCCCGACCCGTCTGGCAGCCGATACGCAGTATTTT	CASSPTRLAADTQYF
.	TRBV15	TRBJ2-7	.	TGTGCCACCAGCGGCTTAGGTACGAGCTCCTACAATGAGCAGTACTTC	CATSGLGTSSYNEQYF
few	TRBV18	TRBJ2-7	TRBD1	TGTGCCAGCTCACCAACCGTGGGACAGGGCCACGAGCAGTACTTC	CASSPTVGQGHEQYF
.	TRBV6-5	TRBJ1-6	.	TGTGCCAGCAGCCGTGACAACAAAGGTTCACCCCTCCACTTT	CASSRDNKGSPLHF
few	TRBV7-8	TRBJ2-1	TRBD2	TGTGCCAGCAGCTTCCCGATGGCGGGAGCTTCGGGGAATGAGCAGTTCTTC	CASSFPMAGASGNEQFF
.	TRBV7-2	TRBJ2-3	.	TGTGCCAGCAGCAACGCTCTGGCTCGAACAGATACGCAGTATTTT	CASSNALARTDTQYF
.	TRBV3-1	TRBJ2-1	TRBD2	TGTGCCAGCACCCTAACGGCGGGGGTGTCTCTCAATGAGCAGTTCTTC	CASTLTAGVSLNEQFF
.	TRBV25-1	TRBJ1-2	.	TGTGCCTGCAGTGAGGGTCGTGGCTATGGCTACACCTTC	CACSEGRGYGYTF
.	TRBV10-1	TRBJ1-2	.	TGCGCCAGCAGACCGGGCCCCTACTATGGCTACACCTTC	CASRPGPYYGYTF
.	TRBV10-3	TRBJ2-5	.	TGTGCCATCAGCCCGCCTCCGGGAGAGACCCAGTACTTC	CAISPPPGETQYF
.	TRBV7-7	TRBJ2-5	.	TGTGCCAGCAGCTTAGGTGGTGCGGCTAGGGGCAACAATGAGCAGTACTTC	CASSLGGAARGNNEQYF
few	TRBV3-1	TRBJ2-1	TRBD2	TGTGCCAGCAGCCTATATAGCGGGGAAAGAAATGGGGTCTCCTACAATGAGCAGTTCTTC	CASSLYSGERNGVSYNEQFF
.	TRBV29-1	TRBJ1-1	.	TGCAGCGTCGGGCGGGGGGGCAGCTTAAGGAACACTGAAGCTTTCTTT	CSVGRGGSLRNTEAFF
.	TRBV6-6	TRBJ1-5	TRBD1	TGTGCCAGCAGTGCGCAGGGGGCCCATCAGCCCCAGCATTTT	CASSAQGAHQPQHF